These T cell receptor beta chains were read from a single sample in a study of OX40 agonist ivuxolimab in advanced cancers. Sequencing was performed with immunoSEQ multiplex PCR; in TCRdb, only in-frame clones are kept and a portion is missing. This sample has roughly 73,000 clones, with nearly 90% found just once. Sample: CD4+ or CD8+ T cells sorted from blood, taken in a trial of the OX40 agonist ivuxolimab. These TCRs come from an adult with an advanced solid tumor such as melanoma, head and neck, liver or kidney cancer. The CDR3 runs from the conserved cysteine through the conserved F or W. D genes are given only for firm matches. Expanded clones are given a class, and other clones once, few, many or no size at all.

J gene	clone size	V gene	D gene	CDR3 protein	CDR3 DNA
TRBJ2-6	NA	TRBV5-1	TRBD1	CASSLAGTGLSGANVLTF	TGCGCCAGCAGCTTGGCCGGGACAGGGTTATCTGGGGCCAACGTCCTGACTTTC
TRBJ1-2	once	TRBV27	TRBD1	CASTSRQGENGYTF	TGTGCCAGCACCTCGCGACAGGGGGAGAATGGCTACACCTTC
TRBJ2-7	NA	TRBV5-6	NA	CASSLREAHEQYF	TGTGCCAGCAGCTTGAGGGAGGCCCACGAGCAGTACTTC
TRBJ2-2	NA	TRBV7-8	NA	CASSLRQGARLGTGELFF	TGTGCCAGCAGCTTACGCCAAGGGGCTAGGTTGGGCACCGGGGAGCTGTTTTTT
TRBJ1-2	few	TRBV28	NA	CASSARRGYTF	TGTGCCAGCAGTGCAAGACGTGGCTACACCTTC
TRBJ1-1	NA	TRBV5-5	NA	CASSFSGGMTEAFF	TGTGCCAGCAGCTTCAGCGGGGGAATGACTGAAGCTTTCTTT
TRBJ1-2	NA	TRBV28	NA	CASSLGGNYGYTF	TGTGCCAGCAGTTTGGGGGGGAACTATGGCTACACCTTC
TRBJ1-6	NA	TRBV6-1	NA	CASSEAAKGSYNSPLHF	TGTGCCAGCAGTGAAGCGGCGAAGGGGAGCTATAATTCACCCCTCCACTTT
TRBJ2-2	NA	TRBV9	TRBD2	CASSVTSSTGELFF	TGTGCCAGCAGCGTGACTAGCAGCACCGGGGAGCTGTTTTTT
TRBJ1-1	once	TRBV30	TRBD1	CAWSLWTGSLTEAFF	TGTGCCTGGAGTTTATGGACAGGGTCACTTACTGAAGCTTTCTTT
TRBJ1-2	once	TRBV5-8	NA	CASSLLTHSGGYTF	TGTGCCAGCAGCTTGCTGACACATTCCGGAGGCTACACCTTC
TRBJ2-7	NA	TRBV6-6	TRBD2	CASSRGTSGSYEQYF	TGTGCCAGCAGTAGAGGGACTAGCGGATCCTACGAGCAGTACTTC
TRBJ2-2	NA	TRBV23-1	TRBD1	CASSLPQGVRDTGELFF	TGCGCCAGCAGTCTCCCCCAGGGGGTAAGGGACACCGGGGAGCTGTTTTTT
TRBJ1-2	NA	TRBV5-8	NA	CASSFGIRQVINYGYTF	TGTGCCAGCAGCTTTGGTATCCGGCAAGTTATTAACTATGGCTACACCTTC
TRBJ2-7	NA	TRBV6-6	TRBD2	CASSKGLSFLYEQYF	TGTGCCAGCAGCAAGGGACTAAGCTTCTTATACGAGCAGTACTTC
TRBJ1-2	few	TRBV7-9	NA	CASSLRDTDVYGYTF	TGTGCCAGCAGCTTACGGGACACCGACGTCTATGGCTACACCTTC
TRBJ1-4	NA	TRBV30	NA	CAWTPANEKLFF	TGTGCCTGGACCCCCGCTAATGAAAAACTGTTTTTT
TRBJ2-3	NA	TRBV30	NA	CAWSVDRGTDTQYF	TGTGCCTGGAGTGTAGACCGGGGCACAGATACGCAGTATTTT
TRBJ1-6	NA	TRBV7-9	TRBD1	CASSFAGGNSPLHF	TGTGCCAGCAGCTTTGCAGGGGGTAATTCACCCCTCCACTTT
TRBJ2-7	few	TRBV7-6	TRBD1	CASSLSGTGAYEQYF	TGTGCCAGCAGCCTATCCGGGACAGGGGCCTACGAGCAGTACTTC
TRBJ2-5	NA	TRBV2	TRBD2	CASSDSSGGETQYF	TGTGCCAGCAGTGATAGCTCGGGAGGGGAGACCCAGTACTTC
TRBJ1-6	NA	TRBV6-6	NA	CASSYLDFNSPLHF	TGTGCCAGCAGTTACCTAGACTTTAATTCACCCCTCCACTTT
TRBJ1-5	NA	TRBV28	TRBD1	CASSSQGEGNQPQHF	TGTGCCAGCAGTTCTCAGGGGGAAGGCAATCAGCCCCAGCATTTT
TRBJ2-1	NA	TRBV18	NA	CASSPPEKKSYNEQFF	TGTGCCAGCTCACCACCGGAGAAAAAGTCCTACAATGAGCAGTTCTTC
TRBJ1-5	NA	TRBV6-6	NA	CASSQGANQPQHF	TGTGCCAGCAGCCAAGGGGCCAATCAGCCCCAGCATTTT
TRBJ1-2	NA	TRBV28	NA	CASSPPDTTYGYTF	TGTGCCAGCAGTCCACCGGACACTACCTATGGCTACACCTTC
TRBJ2-7	NA	TRBV11-2	NA	CASSLVFGVQPYEQYF	TGTGCCAGCAGCTTAGTTTTTGGAGTACAGCCCTACGAGCAGTACTTC
TRBJ2-1	once	TRBV30	TRBD2	CAWSVLGPTISGRYSYNEQFF	TGTGCCTGGAGTGTACTTGGACCGACCATCAGCGGGAGATATTCCTACAATGAGCAGTTCTTC
TRBJ1-5	NA	TRBV6-5	NA	CASTGRQRNQPQHF	TGTGCCAGCACGGGAAGGCAGAGAAATCAGCCCCAGCATTTT
TRBJ2-3	NA	TRBV5-1	NA	CASSPRAGRDTQYF	TGCGCCAGCAGCCCTAGGGCGGGAAGAGATACGCAGTATTTT
TRBJ2-1	NA	TRBV4-1	TRBD2	CASSQDYSGRWRIF	TGCGCCAGCAGCCAAGATTATAGCGGGAGATGGAGAATCTTC
TRBJ2-6	NA	TRBV4-1	NA	CASSQGRLRGANVLTF	TGCGCCAGCAGCCAAGGGAGGCTCCGTGGGGCCAACGTCCTGACTTTC
TRBJ1-2	NA	TRBV6-1	NA	CASSEEFYGYTF	TGTGCCAGCAGTGAAGAGTTCTATGGCTACACCTTC
TRBJ1-1	NA	TRBV15	TRBD1	CATSRSGQVSGNTEAFF	TGTGCCACCAGCAGATCCGGACAGGTAAGCGGGAACACTGAAGCTTTCTTT
TRBJ1-5	NA	TRBV15	NA	CATSRDITGGNQPQHF	TGTGCCACCAGCAGAGATATCACAGGAGGTAATCAGCCCCAGCATTTT
TRBJ1-1	NA	TRBV2	TRBD1	CASRGQVGFLIAEAFF	TGTGCCAGCAGGGGACAGGTGGGGTTTTTGATTGCTGAAGCTTTCTTT
TRBJ1-1	few	TRBV2	NA	CAREFAVNTEAFF	TGTGCCAGAGAGTTTGCGGTGAACACTGAAGCTTTCTTT
TRBJ2-7	NA	TRBV4-1	NA	CASSSRVRSYEQYF	TGCGCCAGCAGCTCCAGGGTAAGATCCTACGAGCAGTACTTC
TRBJ1-3	few	TRBV18	NA	CASSPSGDDGNTIYF	TGTGCCAGCTCACCTTCCGGCGACGATGGAAACACCATATATTTT
TRBJ1-2	NA	TRBV28	NA	CASRKDSYGYTF	TGTGCCAGCAGAAAGGACAGCTATGGCTACACCTTC
TRBJ1-2	NA	TRBV28	TRBD1	CASSLSSGGTGYTF	TGTGCCAGCAGTTTATCTTCAGGGGGCACTGGCTACACCTTC
TRBJ2-2	once	TRBV6-6	TRBD1	CASSRDRDRGAVF	TGTGCCAGCAGCCGGGACAGGGACCGGGGAGCTGTTTTT
TRBJ2-5	NA	TRBV6-5	NA	CASSRRVQETQYF	TGTGCCAGCAGTAGGCGGGTGCAAGAGACCCAGTACTTC
TRBJ1-2	once	TRBV5-5	NA	CASSFRGEGGYTF	TGTGCCAGCAGCTTCAGGGGTGAGGGTGGCTACACCTTC
TRBJ2-3	NA	TRBV5-1	TRBD1	CASSLGGGSADTQYF	TGCGCCAGCAGCTTGGGAGGGGGCTCGGCAGATACGCAGTATTTT
TRBJ1-5	NA	TRBV2	TRBD1	CASRRSVTGDQPQHF	TGTGCCAGCAGGAGGTCGGTGACAGGGGATCAGCCCCAGCATTTT
TRBJ2-7	NA	TRBV14	NA	CASSHNYEQYF	TGTGCCAGCAGCCATAACTACGAGCAGTACTTC
TRBJ2-1	NA	TRBV6-1	TRBD2	CASTQRAGGFYEQFF	TGTGCCAGCACCCAGCGGGCGGGAGGCTTCTATGAGCAGTTCTTC
TRBJ2-5	NA	TRBV30	TRBD2	CAWTTPGVAGWETQYF	TGTGCCTGGACCACCCCGGGGGTAGCGGGGTGGGAGACCCAGTACTTC
TRBJ2-1	NA	TRBV29-1	NA	CSVKRTGFYNEQFF	TGCAGCGTGAAGAGAACCGGGTTCTACAATGAGCAGTTCTTC
TRBJ2-2	NA	TRBV5-1	TRBD2	CASSSFLAGGQGGELFF	TGCGCCAGCAGCTCCTTTCTAGCGGGAGGCCAGGGCGGGGAGCTGTTTTTT
TRBJ2-5	NA	TRBV5-4	NA	CASRQAETQYF	TGTGCCAGCAGGCAAGCAGAGACCCAGTACTTC
TRBJ1-4	NA	TRBV6-5	NA	CASSYSPVAGNEKLFF	TGTGCCAGCAGTTACTCTCCAGTCGCGGGGAATGAAAAACTGTTTTTT
TRBJ2-7	NA	TRBV7-8	NA	CASSSDREGSYEQYF	TGTGCCAGCAGCTCGGACAGGGAGGGCTCCTACGAGCAGTACTTC